Listed below are T cell receptor beta chains from one sample, sequenced in a study of OX40 agonist ivuxolimab in advanced cancers. Sequencing used immunoSEQ multiplex PCR; TCRdb keeps in-frame clones, though not all of them. The repertoire holds 35,000 to 50,000 clones, with approximately 86% as singletons. The sample consisted of CD4+ or CD8+ T cells sorted from blood, taken in a trial of the OX40 agonist ivuxolimab. The receptors originated from an adult with an advanced solid tumor such as melanoma, head and neck, liver or kidney cancer. Both conserved end residues are trimmed from each CDR3. Each record gives: J gene, V gene, CDR3 length, CDR3 protein.

J: TRBJ2-6; V: TRBV28; length: 15; CDR3: ASTWRRGRAGANVLT
J: TRBJ2-5; V: TRBV9; length: 14; CDR3: ASSVGGTTIQETQY
J: TRBJ2-7; V: TRBV19; length: 11; CDR3: ASSKWGSHEQY
J: TRBJ1-1; V: TRBV5-6; length: 12; CDR3: ASTSGLVNTEAF
J: TRBJ2-5; V: TRBV27; length: 11; CDR3: ASSPWTGETQY
J: TRBJ2-2; V: TRBV15; length: 14; CDR3: ATSGERGGQGGELF
J: TRBJ1-5; V: TRBV30; length: 12; CDR3: AWIVEGNNQPQH
J: TRBJ2-7; V: TRBV7-6; length: 12; CDR3: ASSLVSGGVEQY
J: TRBJ1-1; V: TRBV2; length: 11; CDR3: ASSEWRGAEAF
J: TRBJ2-3; V: TRBV5-1; length: 16; CDR3: ASSPEGALLYGTDTQY
J: TRBJ2-3; V: TRBV4-3; length: 16; CDR3: ASSQEIQGGSVTDTQY
J: TRBJ1-1; V: TRBV4-1; length: 17; CDR3: ASSQGLVGEAYIDTEAF
J: TRBJ2-1; V: TRBV19; length: 15; CDR3: ASSIVSRGVFDNEQF
J: TRBJ2-7; V: TRBV7-9; length: 11; CDR3: ASQNPVSYEQY